This is a list of T cell receptor beta chains from one sample in a study of chemoradiotherapy in HPV16-positive cancers. Assay: immunoSEQ multiplex PCR; the TCRdb copy retains only in-frame clones and omits some. This table holds 40,000 or so clones, 75% to 85% found once. The source was blood, collected from a patient who underwent chemoradiotherapy. The receptors originated from a human donor with HPV-associated anogenital cancer. Each CDR3 is given with its conserved first and last residue.

j_call	v_call	cdr3_aa
TRBJ2-3	TRBV29-1	CSGFGLAGGPVQYF
TRBJ1-1	TRBV7-2	CASSLMQGGEAFF
TRBJ2-2	TRBV5-1	CASSILWGQGGTGELFF
TRBJ1-2	TRBV20-1	CSAKYGYTF
TRBJ2-7	TRBV4-3	CASSQAKGSYEQYF
TRBJ1-1	TRBV29-1	CSGRENTEAFF
TRBJ1-5	TRBV10-3	CAISEGQENQPQHF
TRBJ1-5	TRBV4-3	CASSQGGTQPQHF
TRBJ1-3	TRBV6-1	CASSEMGQAGNTIYF
TRBJ2-6	TRBV4-3	CASSQDPGYGANVLTF
TRBJ1-1	TRBV19	CASSIDRGVGTEAFF
TRBJ1-5	TRBV29-1	CSVEIGTGNQPQHF
TRBJ2-2	TRBV2	CASSEGEGLAGELFF
TRBJ2-3	TRBV5-1	CASSQTSGSTDTQYF
TRBJ2-5	TRBV5-5	CASSLRGDQETQYF
TRBJ1-4	TRBV14	CASSQGGDRNEKLFF
TRBJ1-6	TRBV5-1	CASSLVWFSPLHF
TRBJ2-3	TRBV10-3	CAIQPGRYEDTQYF
TRBJ2-5	TRBV27	CASSPRLPPGSQYF
TRBJ2-3	TRBV7-3	CASSLTGRRDTQYF
TRBJ1-2	TRBV2	CASSEGSRDNGYTF
TRBJ2-5	TRBV7-9	CASSLRDGQETQYF
TRBJ2-7	TRBV18	CASSPAGEGDQQYEQYF
TRBJ1-4	TRBV27	CASRGNEKLFF
TRBJ1-4	TRBV6-5	CASSPRTGGEKLFF
TRBJ2-1	TRBV10-3	CAISDGVYNEQFF
TRBJ2-7	TRBV7-9	CASSLAGTYEQYF
TRBJ1-6	TRBV7-9	CASSSVPFNSPLHF